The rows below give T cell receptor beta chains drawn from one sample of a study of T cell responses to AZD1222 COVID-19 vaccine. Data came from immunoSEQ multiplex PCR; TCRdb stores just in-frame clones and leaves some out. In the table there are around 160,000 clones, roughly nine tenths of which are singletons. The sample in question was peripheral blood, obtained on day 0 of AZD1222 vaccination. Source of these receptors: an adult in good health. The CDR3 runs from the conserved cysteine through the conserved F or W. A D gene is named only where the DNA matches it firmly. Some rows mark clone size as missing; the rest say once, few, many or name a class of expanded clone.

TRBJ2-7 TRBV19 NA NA CASSISRSTYEQYF TGTGCCAGTAGTATCAGCCGCTCCACCTACGAGCAGTACTTC
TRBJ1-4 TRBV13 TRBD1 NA CASSLKRTGLEKLFF TGTGCCAGCAGCTTAAAGAGGACAGGACTTGAAAAACTGTTTTTT
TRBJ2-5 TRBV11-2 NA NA CASSPYQETQYF TGTGCCAGCAGCCCATACCAAGAGACCCAGTACTTC
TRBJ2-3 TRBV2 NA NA CASSERYTQYF TGTGCCAGCAGTGAACGATATACGCAGTATTTT
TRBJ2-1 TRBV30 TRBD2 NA CAGLSSKGLAGGPLSGEQFF TGTGCCGGGCTGTCATCTAAAGGACTAGCGGGAGGGCCCCTCTCTGGTGAGCAGTTCTTC
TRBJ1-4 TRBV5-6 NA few CASSTTNEKLFF TGTGCCAGCAGCACAACTAATGAAAAACTGTTTTTT
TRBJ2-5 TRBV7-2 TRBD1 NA CASSGQGTGKETQYF TGTGCCAGCAGCGGACAGGGAACGGGGAAGGAGACCCAGTACTTC
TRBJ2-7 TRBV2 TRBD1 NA CASSPGQGSYEQYF TGTGCCAGCAGTCCGGGACAGGGCTCGTACGAGCAGTACTTC
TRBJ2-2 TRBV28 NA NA CASQGRYTGELFF TGTGCCAGCCAGGGGCGATACACCGGGGAGCTGTTTTTT
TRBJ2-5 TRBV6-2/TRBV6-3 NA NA CASSYSETETQYF TGTGCCAGCAGTTACTCAGAGACCGAGACCCAGTACTTC
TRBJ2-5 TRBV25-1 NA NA CASSQPGLKETQYF TGTGCCAGCAGTCAACCGGGACTGAAAGAGACCCAGTACTTC
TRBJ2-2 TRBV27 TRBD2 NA CASTFLAGGLRELFF TGTGCCAGCACCTTCTTAGCGGGAGGGCTAAGGGAGCTGTTTTTT